These 24 T cell receptor beta chains share one sample of origin, sequenced in a study of blood T cell repertoires in COVID-19. Sequencing used immunoSEQ multiplex PCR; TCRdb keeps in-frame clones, though not all of them. Among about 300,000 clones, about 90% were seen once, and the ten largest hold approximately 5.2%. The source material was PBMCs or T cells enriched from blood (not recorded which). The receptors derive from a woman in her twenties or thirties who had recovered from COVID-19.

This sequence joins TRBV19 and TRBJ2-4, with 10 bases matching TRBD2. The CDR3 loop spans 11 amino acids. The J segment lost 8 bases and the V segment lost 10 bases, leaving 2 bases of the junction unmatched. Germline V gene lookup returns CDR1 LNHDA and CDR2 SQIVND (reference sequence). This chain's CDR3 is CATLAGYIQYF. CDR3 sequence (DNA): TGTGCCACACTAGCGGGGTACATTCAGTACTTC.

The chain is built from TRBV7-8 and TRBJ2-2; a possible D gene is TRBD1 (5 bases). V was pared by 0 bases and J by 4 bases, with 9 bases between. Germline V gives CDR1 SGHVS, CDR2 FQNEAQ. The CDR3 runs to 15 residues. The CDR3 coding sequence is TGTGCCAGCAGCTTAGCCCCCCAGGGCACCGGGGAGCTGTTTTTT. This translates into CASSLAPQGTGELFF.

As DNA, the CDR3 is TGTGCCAGCAGCTTAGGTCAGAAGAATGAAAAACTGTTTTTT. Translation: CASSLGQKNEKLFF. The chain has TRBV11-1 and TRBJ1-4, with D uncertain. V was cut by 1 base and J by 5 bases, with 8 bases left in between. Germline V gene data show CDR1 as SGHAT and CDR2 as FQDESV (reference sequence). The CDR3 length is 14 residues.

The rearrangement links TRBV6-5 to TRBJ2-7; D is possibly TRBD1 (5 bases). The V and J ends lost 6 bases and 4 bases respectively, with 10 bases between them. The CDR3 extends over 12 amino acids. Germline V CDR1 and CDR2: MNHEY, SVGAGI. CDR3 in amino acids: CASRETAYEQYF. For the CDR3, the DNA is TGTGCCAGCAGGGAGACAGCTTACGAGCAGTACTTC.

Only one count was recorded for this clone. The chain carries TRBV6-2 or TRBV6-3 and TRBJ1-6, with TRBD1 matching over 7 bases. The CDR3 loop spans 17 amino acids. After removal of 5 bases from V and 4 bases from J, the junction contained 11 bases not matched to a gene. Germline V gene lookup returns CDR1 MNHEY and CDR2 SVGEGT. The chain's CDR3 is CASSRTGTAPYNSPLHF. The CDR3 region has the DNA TGTGCCAGCAGTCGCACCGGGACAGCTCCTTATAATTCACCCCTCCACTTT.

Turning to this clone: The junction departs from the called germline gene at one end, perhaps through a read error. This sequence joins TRBV19 and TRBJ1-5; D remains unclear. Germline CDR1 LNHDA, CDR2 SQIVND (reference sequence). There are 13 residues in the CDR3. The CDR3 loop is CASSTPVVQRQHF. Written as DNA, the CDR3 is TGTGCCAGTAGTACGCCGGTAGTCCAGCGCCAGCATTTT.

The chain has TRBV7-6 and TRBJ2-4; tentative D call: TRBD2 (6 bases). The CDR3 length is 15 residues. Trimming removed 5 bases at V and 13 bases at J, with 24 bases between. CDR1 SGHVS and CDR2 FNYEAQ come from the germline V gene. The CDR3 loop is CASSTQDAGTVPQYF. The CDR3 DNA reads TGTGCCAGCAGCACCCAAGATGCGGGGACGGTACCCCAGTACTTC.

V is TRBV7-8 and J is TRBJ1-3; a weak D match, TRBD1 (6 bases). The CDR3 length is 18 residues. Trimming stripped 2 bases from V and 0 bases from J, with 17 bases between. Germline CDR1 is SGHVS and CDR2 is FQNEAQ. CDR3 region: CASSLIPQGFGSGNTIYF. Here the CDR3 DNA reads TGTGCCAGCAGCTTAATACCACAGGGATTCGGCTCTGGAAACACCATATATTTT. Looking up the rest from reference TRBV7-8 and TRBJ1-3 gives the full variable domain: GAGVSQSPRYKVAKRGQDVALRCDPISGHVSLFWYQQALGQGPEFLTYFQNEAQLDKSGLPSDRFFAERPEGSVSTLKIQRTQQEDSAVYLCASSLIPQGFGSGNTIYFGEGSWLTVV.

A few counts support this clone. In DNA, the CDR3 is TGTGCCAGCAGGGACAGGACAGGGTATGGCTACACCTTC. Its translation is CASRDRTGYGYTF. This chain links TRBV6-5 with TRBJ1-2; TRBD1 agrees at 8 bases. The CDR3 has 13 residues. V dropped 6 bases and J dropped 5; count of bases not matched to a gene: 5. Germline CDR1 reads MNHEY; CDR2 reads SVGAGI.

The CDR3 bases are TGTGCCAGCAGCGTAGCTGGGGGGGCGCCTATTTACAATGAGCAGTTCTTC. Residues: CASSVAGGAPIYNEQFF. The chain is built from TRBV9 and TRBJ2-1, with a possible D match to TRBD2 (7 bases). CDR1 SGDLS and CDR2 YYNGEE come from the germline V gene. The germline V and J ends were trimmed by 0 bases and 4 bases, with 17 bases remaining between them. The CDR3 length is 17 residues.

Only one count was recorded for this clone. The chain joins TRBV10-2 to TRBJ2-7; perhaps TRBD1 as D (5 bases). Germline CDR1 is WSHSY and CDR2 is SAAADI. Trimming took 10 bases from V and 7 from J, leaving 17 bases between them. CDR3 length: 12 amino acids. CDR3 DNA: TGCGCCACCTCCCCACAGGTACGGGAGCAGTACTTC. It is translated as CATSPQVREQYF.

This clone has a single count. The genes are TRBV7-2 and TRBJ1-5, with D unresolved. Trimming removed 1 base at V and 7 bases at J, with 8 bases between. CDR3 length: 13 amino acids. Germline V gives CDR1 SGHTA, CDR2 FQGNSA. CDR3 DNA: TGTGCCAGCAGCTTAGTGTTCGGGCAGCCCCAGCATTTT. As protein: CASSLVFGQPQHF.

The chain combines TRBV7-2 with TRBJ2-7; 7 bases align to TRBD1. Germline trimming cut 1 base from V and 3 bases from J; bases unmatched to any gene: 6. The CDR3 is made up of 15 amino acids. Germline CDR1 and CDR2: SGHTA and FQGNSA. The CDR3 is CASSLGGQSVYEQYF. In nucleotides, the CDR3 is TGTGCCAGCAGCTTAGGGGGACAGTCCGTCTACGAGCAGTACTTC.

V gene TRBV7-2 combines with J gene TRBJ1-5, with D maybe TRBD1 (6 bases). Germline CDR1 and CDR2: SGHTA and FQGNSA. The CDR3 runs 15 residues. Trimming removed 4 bases from V and 0 bases from J, with 10 bases in between. DNA for the CDR3: TGTGCCAGCAGCTCCGGGGGGGCTAGCAATCAGCCCCAGCATTTT. It translates to CASSSGGASNQPQHF.

This chain connects TRBV29-1 to TRBJ1-5; 8 nucleotides match TRBD1. The CDR3 contains 13 residues. CDR1 is SQVTM, CDR2 ANQGSEA, per germline. Losses at the gene ends were 4 bases for V and 7 bases for J; bases not matched to a gene: 6. The CDR3 sequence: CSVVQGVGQPQHF. The CDR3 DNA reads as TGCAGCGTTGTACAGGGGGTCGGGCAGCCCCAGCATTTT.

This chain joins TRBV7-6 and TRBJ1-2; D gene ambiguous. Per the germline V gene, CDR1 is SGHVS and CDR2 is FNYEAQ. V was shortened by 3 bases and J by 0 bases, with 14 bases between the two germline ends. The CDR3 totals 16 residues. CDR3 coding DNA: TGTGCCAGCAGCTTCCATTCCGGGTCAGCTAACTATGGCTACACCTTC. Translated, it gives CASSFHSGSANYGYTF.

The CDR3, as DNA: TGCAGCGCCTCAGGCGGGACTAGCGGGGGGGCCTTTCCGGAGACCCAGTACTTC. Translation: CSASGGTSGGAFPETQYF. The rearrangement joins TRBV29-1 to TRBJ2-5; TRBD2 matches 16 bases. The CDR3 is made up of 18 amino acids. V was pared by 7 bases and J by 5 bases, with 16 bases of the junction left unmatched. Germline CDR1 is SQVTM and CDR2 is ANQGSEA.

The chain joins TRBV30 to TRBJ1-3, with D tentatively TRBD1 (6 bases). The germline CDR1 and CDR2 sequences are GTSNPN and SVGIG (reference sequence). V lost 2 bases to trimming and J lost 1 base, with 15 bases between them. This CDR3 spans 16 amino acids. This CDR3 reads CAWSRFGRGSGNTIYF. CDR3 DNA: TGTGCCTGGAGTAGGTTCGGCAGGGGTTCTGGAAACACCATATATTTT. Full variable domain (missing parts from reference TRBV30 and TRBJ1-3): SQTIHQWPATLVQPVGSPLSLECTVEGTSNPNLYWYRQAAGRGLQLLFYSVGIGQISSEVPQNLSASRPQDRQFILSSKKLLLSDSGFYLCAWSRFGRGSGNTIYFGEGSWLTVV.

Many counts were recorded for this clone. This rearrangement joins TRBV2 to TRBJ1-1, with D uncertain. The CDR3 is 10 residues long. Per the germline V gene, CDR1 is SNHLY and CDR2 is FYNNEI. V lost 5 bases, J lost 4 bases, and 2 bases lay in between. The CDR3 here is CASSRTEAFF. The CDR3 nucleotides are TGTGCCAGCAGTCGCACTGAAGCTTTCTTT.

V gene TRBV7-3 combines with J gene TRBJ2-3; 11 bases align to TRBD2. CDR1 is SGHTA and CDR2 is FQGTGA in the germline V gene. V gave up 5 bases and J gave up 6 bases; unmatched junction bases: 7. The CDR3 has 15 amino acids. The CDR3 DNA sequence: TGTGCCAGCAGCCGGTTAGCGGGGGGGATGGATACGCAGTATTTT. Its translation is CASSRLAGGMDTQYF.

This rearrangement joins TRBV30 to TRBJ1-6, with D tentatively TRBD1 (5 bases). The germline CDR1 and CDR2 sequences are GTSNPN and SVGIG (reference sequence). Trimming removed 5 bases at V and 7 bases at J, with 18 bases between. The CDR3 covers 15 residues. Here the CDR3 reads CAWSTRGGANSPLHF. The CDR3 region has the DNA TGTGCCTGGTCCACTCGGGGAGGGGCCAATTCACCCCTCCACTTT.

The V and J genes are TRBV10-1 and TRBJ1-1, with TRBD1 identical over 7 bases. The germline gives CDR1 WNHNN, CDR2 SYGVQD (reference sequence). The length of the CDR3 is 13 residues. After removal of 5 bases from V and 10 bases from J, the junction contained 10 bases not matched to a gene. The CDR3 here is CASSRENRGSAFF. The CDR3 DNA sequence: TGCGCCAGCAGTCGAGAAAACAGGGGATCAGCTTTCTTT.

This rearrangement joins TRBV5-1 to TRBJ2-1; tentatively, D is TRBD1 (5 bases). The V end lost 3 bases, the J end lost 7 bases, and 14 bases lay between the germline ends. Germline V gives CDR1 SGHRS, CDR2 YFSETQ. The CDR3 loop spans 14 amino acids. The CDR3 DNA reads TGCGCCAGCAGCTATACAACAGGTCGTAATGAGCAGTTCTTC. Its translation: CASSYTTGRNEQFF. The full variable domain, its missing parts supplied by reference TRBV5-1 and TRBJ2-1, is KAGVTQTPRYLIKTRGQQVTLSCSPISGHRSVSWYQQTPGQGLQFLFEYFSETQRNKGNFPGRFSGRQFSNSRSEMNVSTLELGDSALYLCASSYTTGRNEQFFGPGTRLTVL.

The CDR3 loop is CAWSPDRNTEAFF. In nucleotides, the CDR3 is TGTGCCTGGAGCCCGGACAGAAACACTGAAGCTTTCTTT. The genes are TRBV30 and TRBJ1-1; D might be TRBD1 (6 bases). This CDR3 is built from 13 residues. The germline V gene encodes CDR1 GTSNPN and CDR2 SVGIG (reference sequence). Trimming took 3 bases from V and 2 from J, leaving 10 bases between them.